This TCR beta chain was profiled in a study of T cell responses to AZD1222 COVID-19 vaccine (dated by TCRdb to the early 2020s). Some background on the complete study: Because spike-specific TCR depth and breadth did not differ between the two schedules, AZD1222 recipients who got a second dose at roughly 4 weeks were pooled with those who got a second dose at roughly 12 weeks. A total of about 240 trial participants underwent TCR sequencing, of whom some 210 received two doses of AZD1222 and 26 received two doses of the MenACWY control vaccine. Trial participants were enrolled by age into 18-55, 56-69 and 70-plus year subgroups, with about 150, 27 and 61 TCR-sequenced participants respectively. Broad study findings and their caveats: Spike-specific TCR breadth and depth rose significantly after two AZD1222 doses compared with day 0 and with MenACWY recipients. Participants were mostly white British, with more females than males. The authors suggested clonal diversity may have been underestimated. Reportedly, close to half of the unique spike-specific TCRs recognized epitopes lying outside the regions that are mutated in the B.1.351 and B.1.1.7 variants. Conclusions about previously exposed vaccinees were limited because only a handful of AZD1222 recipients were SARS-CoV-2 seropositive at baseline. In the small 56-69-year group, the increase in depth fell short of significance, most likely because of low power. No day 14 peak-response samples were available, so repertoires were characterized only after the peak T cell response. The whole spike protein was spanned by vaccine-associated CD4 TCRs, and dominant responses were seen in regions 160-218 and 743-854.

Points on this clone: Its antigen is unknown. Base qualities are not recorded, but no much larger clone differs from it by a single base.

The CDR3 regions of human TCRbeta chains were analyzed by immunosequencing. The authors' analysis ran thus. Repertoire TCRs were checked for matches against a reference library of SARS-CoV-2-specific TCRs that had been generated using the MIRA antigen-specificity platform. Breadth was defined as the fraction of unique TCRs that were SARS-CoV-2-associated. Depth was defined as the fraction of total T cells that were SARS-CoV-2-associated. Using the MIRA data, each spike-specific TCR was mapped to the spike region that the TCR reacts to and placed in a CD4 or CD8 class. Log10-transformed breadth and depth values were compared by one-way ANOVA with Sidak's multiple comparisons tests. The source is immuneACCESS, and TCRdb retained only in-frame sequences with V and J called. Part of the clones is not carried over; for the studies checked, unresolved V genes explain less than half of this, and the remainder is unexplained. V and J calls and clone size are as listed in that table; D and trimming were resolved from the DNA. The sample table contains over 85,000 clones; only one count was recorded for around 94% of them. Clones ranked in the top ten supply over 9.5% of the sample.

Reading the label with the study, this specimen's time point is: baseline before first vaccination. The vaccinee samples were drawn from two UK trials, COV001 and COV002, one of which was a single-blind randomized controlled phase 2/3 trial testing AZD1222 (ChAdOx1 nCoV-19) in healthy adults. For TCRbeta chain sequencing, PBMC samples from trial participants were taken at day 0 and at day 28 after the second dose. This TCR came from an adult in good health. The specimen comprised peripheral blood, sampled on day 0 of AZD1222 vaccination.

The DNA is as follows: TGTGCCAGTAGCAAAACGCGGCAATACGAGCAGTACTTC. It translates as CASSKTRQYEQYF. The chain joins TRBV19 to TRBJ2-7; too little of a D gene remains to name it. Including the terminal cysteine and phenylalanine, the CDR3 comprises 13 residues. Only CDR3 DNA remains: 39 bases, in frame from the first base. The germline V gene (reference sequence) sets CDR1 to LNHDA and CDR2 to SQIVND. The V end loses 6 bases and the J end loses 4 bases, and a stretch of 13 bases separates them. Full variable domain (CDR3 extended with the reference TRBV19 and TRBJ2-7 proteins): DGGITQSPKYLFRKEGQNVTLSCEQNLNHDAMYWYRQDPGQGLRLIYYSQIVNDFQKGDIAEGYSVSREKKESFPLTVTSAQKNPTAFYLCASSKTRQYEQYFGPGTRLTVT.